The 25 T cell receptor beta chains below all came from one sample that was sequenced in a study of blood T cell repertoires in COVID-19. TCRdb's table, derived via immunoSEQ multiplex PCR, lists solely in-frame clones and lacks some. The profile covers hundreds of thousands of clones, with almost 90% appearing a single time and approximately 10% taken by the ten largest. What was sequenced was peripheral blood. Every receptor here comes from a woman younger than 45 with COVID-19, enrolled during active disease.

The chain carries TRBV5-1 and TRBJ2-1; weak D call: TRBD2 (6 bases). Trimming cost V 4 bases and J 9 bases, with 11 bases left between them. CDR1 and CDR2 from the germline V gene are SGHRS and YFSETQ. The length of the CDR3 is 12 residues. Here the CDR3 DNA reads TGCGCCAGCAGCACCGGGACTCGTGAGCAGTTCTTC. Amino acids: CASSTGTREQFF.

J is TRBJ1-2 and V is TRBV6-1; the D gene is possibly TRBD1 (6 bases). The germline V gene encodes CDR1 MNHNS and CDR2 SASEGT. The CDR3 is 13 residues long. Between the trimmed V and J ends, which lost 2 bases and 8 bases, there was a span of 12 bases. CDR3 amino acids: CASSEMGAYGYTF. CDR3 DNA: TGTGCCAGCAGTGAAATGGGGGCGTACGGCTACACCTTC.

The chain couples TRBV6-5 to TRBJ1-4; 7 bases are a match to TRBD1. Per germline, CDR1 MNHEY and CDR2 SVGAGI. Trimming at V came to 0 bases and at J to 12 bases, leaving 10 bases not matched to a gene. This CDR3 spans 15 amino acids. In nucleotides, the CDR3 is TGTGCCAGCAGTTACTCGAAGGGACAGAGGGCCGAACTGTTTTTT. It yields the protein CASSYSKGQRAELFF.

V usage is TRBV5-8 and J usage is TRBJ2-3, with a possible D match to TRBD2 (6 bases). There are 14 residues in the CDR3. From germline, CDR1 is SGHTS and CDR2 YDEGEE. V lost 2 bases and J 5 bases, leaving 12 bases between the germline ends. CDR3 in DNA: TGTGCCAGCAGCTTACTAGCTTGGGAAGATACGCAGTATTTT. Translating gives CASSLLAWEDTQYF.

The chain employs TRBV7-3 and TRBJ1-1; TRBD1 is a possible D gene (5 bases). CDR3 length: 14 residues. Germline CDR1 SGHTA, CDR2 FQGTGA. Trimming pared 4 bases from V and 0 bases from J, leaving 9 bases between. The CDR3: CASSSTALNTEAFF. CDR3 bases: TGTGCCAGCAGCTCGACAGCTCTGAACACTGAAGCTTTCTTT.

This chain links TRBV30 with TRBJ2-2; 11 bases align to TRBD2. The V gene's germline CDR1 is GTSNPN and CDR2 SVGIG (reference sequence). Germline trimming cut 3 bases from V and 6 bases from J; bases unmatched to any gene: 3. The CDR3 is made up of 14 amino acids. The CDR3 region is CAWRTSGSSGELFF. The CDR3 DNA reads TGTGCCTGGAGAACTAGCGGGAGTTCCGGGGAGCTGTTTTTT.

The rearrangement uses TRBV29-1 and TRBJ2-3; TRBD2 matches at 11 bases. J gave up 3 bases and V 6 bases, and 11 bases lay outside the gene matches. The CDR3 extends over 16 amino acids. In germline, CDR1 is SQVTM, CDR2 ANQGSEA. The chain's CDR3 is CSVAGGTSGSTDTQYF. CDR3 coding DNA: TGCAGCGTCGCGGGGGGAACTAGCGGGAGTACAGATACGCAGTATTTT.

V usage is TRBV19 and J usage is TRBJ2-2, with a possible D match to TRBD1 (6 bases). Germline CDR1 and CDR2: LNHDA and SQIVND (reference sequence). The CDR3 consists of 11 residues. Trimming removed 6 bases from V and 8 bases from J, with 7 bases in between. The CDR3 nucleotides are TGTGCCAGTAGACAGGGAGGGGAGCTGTTTTTT. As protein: CASRQGGELFF.

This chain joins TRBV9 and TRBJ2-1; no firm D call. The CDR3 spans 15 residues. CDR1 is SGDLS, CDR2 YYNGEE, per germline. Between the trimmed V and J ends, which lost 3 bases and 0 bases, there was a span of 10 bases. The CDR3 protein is CASSDPSSSYNEQFF. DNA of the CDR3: TGTGCCAGCAGCGATCCGAGTAGCTCCTACAATGAGCAGTTCTTC.

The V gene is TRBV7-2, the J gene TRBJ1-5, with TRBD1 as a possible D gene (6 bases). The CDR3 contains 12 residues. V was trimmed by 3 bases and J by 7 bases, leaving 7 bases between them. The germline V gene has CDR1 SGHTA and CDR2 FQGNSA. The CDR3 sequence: CASSFTGQPQHF. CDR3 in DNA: TGTGCCAGCAGCTTTACAGGGCAGCCCCAGCATTTT. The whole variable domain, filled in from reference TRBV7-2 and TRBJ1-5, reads GAGVSQSPSNKVTEKGKDVELRCDPISGHTALYWYRQSLGQGLEFLIYFQGNSAPDKSGLPSDRFSAERTGGSVSTLTIQRTQQEDSAVYLCASSFTGQPQHFGDGTRLSIL.

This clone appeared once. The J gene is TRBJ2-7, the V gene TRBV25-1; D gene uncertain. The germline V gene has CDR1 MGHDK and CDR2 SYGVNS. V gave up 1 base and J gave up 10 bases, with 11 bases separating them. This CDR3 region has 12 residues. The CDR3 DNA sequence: TGTGCCAGCAGTGAATCAAGTTTCAGACAGTACTTC. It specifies CASSESSFRQYF.

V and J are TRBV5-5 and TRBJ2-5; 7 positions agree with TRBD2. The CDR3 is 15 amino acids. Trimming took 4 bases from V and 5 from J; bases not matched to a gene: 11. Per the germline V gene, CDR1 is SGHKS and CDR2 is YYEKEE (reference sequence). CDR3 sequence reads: CASSTGREVWETQYF. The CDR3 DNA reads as TGTGCCAGCAGCACCGGACGGGAGGTCTGGGAGACCCAGTACTTC.

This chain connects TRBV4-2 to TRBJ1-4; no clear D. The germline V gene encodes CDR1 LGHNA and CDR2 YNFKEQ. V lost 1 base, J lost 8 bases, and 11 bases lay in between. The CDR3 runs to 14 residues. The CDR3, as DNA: TGTGCCAGCAGCCAAGGGAGGGCGCGGGAAAAACTGTTTTTT. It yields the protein CASSQGRAREKLFF.

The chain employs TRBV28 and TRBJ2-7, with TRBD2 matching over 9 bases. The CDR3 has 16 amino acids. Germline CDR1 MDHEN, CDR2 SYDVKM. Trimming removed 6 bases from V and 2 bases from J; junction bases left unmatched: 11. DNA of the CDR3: TGTGCCAGCAGGGGTGTGACTAGCGGAGGCACCTACGAGCAGTACTTC. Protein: CASRGVTSGGTYEQYF.

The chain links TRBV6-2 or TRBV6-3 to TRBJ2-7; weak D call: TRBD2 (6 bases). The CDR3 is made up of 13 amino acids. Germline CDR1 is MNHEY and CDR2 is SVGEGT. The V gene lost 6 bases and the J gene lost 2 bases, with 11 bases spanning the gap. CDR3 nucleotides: TGTGCCAGCAGCTCGGGAGAGGCCTACGAGCAGTACTTC. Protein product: CASSSGEAYEQYF.

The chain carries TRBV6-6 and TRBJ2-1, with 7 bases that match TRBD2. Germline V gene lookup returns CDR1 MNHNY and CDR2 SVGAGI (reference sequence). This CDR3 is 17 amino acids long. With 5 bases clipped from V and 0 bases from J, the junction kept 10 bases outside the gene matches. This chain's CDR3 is CASSPGLEESSYNEQFF. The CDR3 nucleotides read TGTGCCAGCAGTCCAGGACTAGAAGAAAGCTCCTACAATGAGCAGTTCTTC.

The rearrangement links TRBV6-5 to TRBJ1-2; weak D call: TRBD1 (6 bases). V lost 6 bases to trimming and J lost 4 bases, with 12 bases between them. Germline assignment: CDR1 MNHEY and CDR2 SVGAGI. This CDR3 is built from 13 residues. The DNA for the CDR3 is TGTGCCAGCAGCTCGGACAGTTTCTATGGCTACACCTTC. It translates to CASSSDSFYGYTF.

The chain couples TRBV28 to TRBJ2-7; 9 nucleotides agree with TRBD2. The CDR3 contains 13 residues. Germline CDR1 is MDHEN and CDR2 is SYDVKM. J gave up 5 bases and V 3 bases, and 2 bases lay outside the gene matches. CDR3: CASSLGLADEQYF. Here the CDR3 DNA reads TGTGCCAGCAGTTTGGGACTAGCAGACGAGCAGTACTTC.

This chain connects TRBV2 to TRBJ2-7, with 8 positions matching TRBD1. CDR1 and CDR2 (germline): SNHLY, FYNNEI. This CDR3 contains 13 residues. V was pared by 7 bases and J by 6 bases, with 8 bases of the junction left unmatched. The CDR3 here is CASTGQGVSEQYF. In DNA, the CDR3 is TGTGCCAGCACTGGACAGGGAGTCTCCGAGCAGTACTTC.

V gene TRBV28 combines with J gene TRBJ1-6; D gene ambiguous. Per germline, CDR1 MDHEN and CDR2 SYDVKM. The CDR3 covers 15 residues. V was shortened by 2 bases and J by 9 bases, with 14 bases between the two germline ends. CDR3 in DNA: TGTGCCAGCAGTTTAGAGTCCCTTGTCGGTTCACCCCTCCACTTT. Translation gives CASSLESLVGSPLHF.

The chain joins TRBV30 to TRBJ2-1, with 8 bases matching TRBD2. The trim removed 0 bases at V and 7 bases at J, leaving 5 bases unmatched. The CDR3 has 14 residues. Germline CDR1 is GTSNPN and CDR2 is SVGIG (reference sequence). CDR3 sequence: CAWSVGGRLNEQFF. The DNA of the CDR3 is TGTGCCTGGAGTGTAGGCGGGAGGCTAAATGAGCAGTTCTTC.

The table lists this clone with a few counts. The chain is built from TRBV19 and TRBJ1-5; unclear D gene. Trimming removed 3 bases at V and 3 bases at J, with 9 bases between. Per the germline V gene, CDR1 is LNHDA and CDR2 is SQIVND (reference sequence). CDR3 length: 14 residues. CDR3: CASSMRGINQPQHF. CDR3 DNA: TGTGCCAGTAGTATGAGAGGTATCAATCAGCCCCAGCATTTT.

DNA for the CDR3: TGTGCCAGCGACCCCCGGCAGGGGATGGGTTCACCCCTCCACTTT. Encoded protein: CASDPRQGMGSPLHF. The V call is TRBV28, the J call TRBJ1-6; possible D gene TRBD1, 6 bases. Germline CDR1 MDHEN, CDR2 SYDVKM. This CDR3 has 15 amino acids. The V gene lost 8 bases and the J gene lost 9 bases, with 20 bases spanning the gap.

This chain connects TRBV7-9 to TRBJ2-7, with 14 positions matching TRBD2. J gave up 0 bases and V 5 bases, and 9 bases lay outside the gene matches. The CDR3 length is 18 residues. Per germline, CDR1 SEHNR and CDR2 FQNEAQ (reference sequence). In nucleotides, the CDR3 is TGTGCCAGCAGCCGAGACGGACTAGCGGGGGGTAGCTCCTACGAGCAGTACTTC. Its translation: CASSRDGLAGGSSYEQYF. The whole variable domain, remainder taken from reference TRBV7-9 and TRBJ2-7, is DTGVSQNPRHKITKRGQNVTFRCDPISEHNRLYWYRQTLGQGPEFLTYFQNEAQLEKSRLLSDRFSAERPKGSFSTLEIQRTEQGDSAMYLCASSRDGLAGGSSYEQYFGPGTRLTVT.

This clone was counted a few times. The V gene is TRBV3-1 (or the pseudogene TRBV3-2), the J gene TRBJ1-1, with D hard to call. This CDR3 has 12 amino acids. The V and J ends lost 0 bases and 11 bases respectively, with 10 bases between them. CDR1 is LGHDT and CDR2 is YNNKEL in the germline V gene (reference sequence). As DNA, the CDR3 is TGTGCCAGCAGCCAAGATCTCAGGAGGGCTTTCTTT. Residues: CASSQDLRRAFF.